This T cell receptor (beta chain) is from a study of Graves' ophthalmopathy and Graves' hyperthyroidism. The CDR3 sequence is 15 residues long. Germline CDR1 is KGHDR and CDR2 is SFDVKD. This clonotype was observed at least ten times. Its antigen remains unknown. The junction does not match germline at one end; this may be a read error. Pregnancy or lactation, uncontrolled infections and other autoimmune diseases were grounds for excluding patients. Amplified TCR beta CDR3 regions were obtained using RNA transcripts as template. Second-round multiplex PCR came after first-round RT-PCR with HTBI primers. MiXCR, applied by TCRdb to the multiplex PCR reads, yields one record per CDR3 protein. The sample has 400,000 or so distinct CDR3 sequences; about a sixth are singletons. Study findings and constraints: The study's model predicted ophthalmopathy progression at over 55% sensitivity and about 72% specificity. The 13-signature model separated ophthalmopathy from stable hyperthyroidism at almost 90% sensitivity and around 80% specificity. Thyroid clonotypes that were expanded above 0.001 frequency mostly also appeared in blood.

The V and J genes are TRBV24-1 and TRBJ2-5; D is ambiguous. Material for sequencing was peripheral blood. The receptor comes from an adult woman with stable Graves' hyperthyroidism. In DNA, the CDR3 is TGTGCCGCCAGTGATTTCGCCACACACCAAGAGACCCAGTACTTC. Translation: CAASDFATHQETQYF.